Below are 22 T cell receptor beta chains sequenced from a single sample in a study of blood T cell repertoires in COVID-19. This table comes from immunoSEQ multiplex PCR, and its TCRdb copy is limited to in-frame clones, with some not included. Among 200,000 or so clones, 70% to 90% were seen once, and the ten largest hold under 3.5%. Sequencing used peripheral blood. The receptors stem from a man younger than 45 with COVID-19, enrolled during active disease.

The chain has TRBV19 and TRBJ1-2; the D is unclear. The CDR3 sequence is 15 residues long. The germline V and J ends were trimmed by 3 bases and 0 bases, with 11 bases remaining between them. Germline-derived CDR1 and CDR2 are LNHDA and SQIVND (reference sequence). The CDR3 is CASSMVAATNYGYTF. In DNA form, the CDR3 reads TGTGCCAGTAGTATGGTGGCGGCTACTAACTATGGCTACACCTTC.

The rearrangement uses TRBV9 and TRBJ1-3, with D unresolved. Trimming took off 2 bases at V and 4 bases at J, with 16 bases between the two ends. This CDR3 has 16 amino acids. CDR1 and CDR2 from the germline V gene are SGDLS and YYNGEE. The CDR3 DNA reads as TGTGCCAGCAGCGTGGGAGGCATTCAGGTGGGAAACACCATATATTTT. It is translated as CASSVGGIQVGNTIYF.

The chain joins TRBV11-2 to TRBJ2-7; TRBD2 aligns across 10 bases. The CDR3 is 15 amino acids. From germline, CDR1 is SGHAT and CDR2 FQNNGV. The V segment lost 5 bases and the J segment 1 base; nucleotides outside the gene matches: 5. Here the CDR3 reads CASSPRLAGSYEQYF. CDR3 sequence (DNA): TGTGCCAGCAGCCCCCGACTAGCGGGTTCCTACGAGCAGTACTTC.

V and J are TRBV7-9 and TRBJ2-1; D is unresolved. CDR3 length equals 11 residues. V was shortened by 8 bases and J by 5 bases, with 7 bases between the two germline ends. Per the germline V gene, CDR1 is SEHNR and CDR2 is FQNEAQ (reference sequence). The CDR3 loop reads CASLKHNEQFF. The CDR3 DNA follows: TGTGCCAGCCTTAAGCACAATGAGCAGTTCTTC.

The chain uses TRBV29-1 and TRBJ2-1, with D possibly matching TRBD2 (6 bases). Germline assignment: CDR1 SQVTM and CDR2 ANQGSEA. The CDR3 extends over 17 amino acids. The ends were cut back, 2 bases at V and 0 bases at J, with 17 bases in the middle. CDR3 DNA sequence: TGCAGCGTTGAATGGAGGAGGGGCCAAAGCTCCTACAATGAGCAGTTCTTC. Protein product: CSVEWRRGQSSYNEQFF.

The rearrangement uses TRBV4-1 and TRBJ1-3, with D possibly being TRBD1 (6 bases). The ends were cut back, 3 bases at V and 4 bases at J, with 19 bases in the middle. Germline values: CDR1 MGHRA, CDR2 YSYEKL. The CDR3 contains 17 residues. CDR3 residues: CASSHLQGLIAGNTIYF. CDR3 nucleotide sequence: TGCGCCAGCAGCCACTTACAGGGATTGATAGCGGGAAACACCATATATTTT.

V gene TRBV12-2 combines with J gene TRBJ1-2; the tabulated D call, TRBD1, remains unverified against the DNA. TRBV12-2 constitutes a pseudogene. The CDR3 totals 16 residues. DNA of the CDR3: TGTGCAAGTCGCTTAGACCATCCGGGACAGCCCTATGGCTACACCTTC. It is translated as CASRLDHPGQPYGYTF.

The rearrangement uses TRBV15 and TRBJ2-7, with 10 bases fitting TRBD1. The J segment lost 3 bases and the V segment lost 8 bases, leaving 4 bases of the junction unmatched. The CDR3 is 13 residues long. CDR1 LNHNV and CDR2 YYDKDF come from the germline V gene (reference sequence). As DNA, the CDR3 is TGTGCCACCCGCGGACAGGGGGACTACGAGCAGTACTTC. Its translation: CATRGQGDYEQYF. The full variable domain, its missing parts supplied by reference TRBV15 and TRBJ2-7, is DAMVIQNPRYQVTQFGKPVTLSCSQTLNHNVMYWYQQKSSQAPKLLFHYYDKDFNNEADTPDNFQSRRPNTSFCFLDIRSPGLGDTAMYLCATRGQGDYEQYFGPGTRLTVT.

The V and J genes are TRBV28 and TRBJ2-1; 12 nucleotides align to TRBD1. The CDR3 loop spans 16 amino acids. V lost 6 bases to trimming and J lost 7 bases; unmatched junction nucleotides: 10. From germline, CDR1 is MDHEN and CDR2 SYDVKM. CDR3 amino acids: CASSLPGTGGLNEQFF. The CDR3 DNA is TGTGCCAGCAGCCTTCCCGGGACAGGGGGCCTGAATGAGCAGTTCTTC.

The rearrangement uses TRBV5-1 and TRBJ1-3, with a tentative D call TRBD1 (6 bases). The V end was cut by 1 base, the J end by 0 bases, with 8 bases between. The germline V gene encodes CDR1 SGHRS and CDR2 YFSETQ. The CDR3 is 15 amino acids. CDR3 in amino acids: CASSLQGNSGNTIYF. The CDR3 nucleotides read TGCGCCAGCAGCTTGCAGGGGAACTCTGGAAACACCATATATTTT.

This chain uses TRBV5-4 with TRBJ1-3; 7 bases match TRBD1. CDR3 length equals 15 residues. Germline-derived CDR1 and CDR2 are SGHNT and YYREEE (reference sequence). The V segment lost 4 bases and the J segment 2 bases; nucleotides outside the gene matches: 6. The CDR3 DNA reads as TGTGCCAGCAGCGCAAAAACAGGGGCTGGAAACACCATATATTTT. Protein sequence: CASSAKTGAGNTIYF.

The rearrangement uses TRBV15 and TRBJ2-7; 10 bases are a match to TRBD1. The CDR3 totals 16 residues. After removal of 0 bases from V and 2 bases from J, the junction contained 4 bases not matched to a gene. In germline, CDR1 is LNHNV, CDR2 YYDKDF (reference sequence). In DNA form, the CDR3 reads TGTGCCACCAGCAGAGATAGTGGGACAGGGGCCTACGAGCAGTACTTC. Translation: CATSRDSGTGAYEQYF.

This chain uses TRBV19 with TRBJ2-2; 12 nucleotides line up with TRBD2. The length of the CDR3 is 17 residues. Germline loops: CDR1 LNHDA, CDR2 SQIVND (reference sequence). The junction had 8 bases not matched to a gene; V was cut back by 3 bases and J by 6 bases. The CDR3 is CASSISSGRATAGELFF. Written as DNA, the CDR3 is TGTGCCAGTAGTATCTCTAGCGGGAGGGCCACGGCCGGGGAGCTGTTTTTT.

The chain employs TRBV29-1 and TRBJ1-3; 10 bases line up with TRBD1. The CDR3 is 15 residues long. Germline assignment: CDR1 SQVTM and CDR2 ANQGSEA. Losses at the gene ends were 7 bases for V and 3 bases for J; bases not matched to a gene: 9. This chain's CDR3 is CSARRTGGRGNTIYF. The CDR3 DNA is TGCAGCGCACGAAGGACAGGGGGTCGTGGAAACACCATATATTTT.

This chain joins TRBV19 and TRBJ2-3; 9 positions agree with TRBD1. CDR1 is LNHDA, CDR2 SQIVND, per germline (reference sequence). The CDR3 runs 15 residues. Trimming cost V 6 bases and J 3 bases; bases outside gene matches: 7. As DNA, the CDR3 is TGTGCCAGTAGGAGGACAGGGGAGAGGACAGATACGCAGTATTTT. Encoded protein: CASRRTGERTDTQYF.

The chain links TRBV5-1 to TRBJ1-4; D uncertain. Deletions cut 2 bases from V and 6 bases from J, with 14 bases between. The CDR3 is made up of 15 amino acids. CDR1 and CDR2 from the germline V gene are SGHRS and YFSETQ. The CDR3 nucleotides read TGCGCCAGCAGCTTAAGGCAGTCGGCGGATGAAAAACTGTTTTTT. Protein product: CASSLRQSADEKLFF.

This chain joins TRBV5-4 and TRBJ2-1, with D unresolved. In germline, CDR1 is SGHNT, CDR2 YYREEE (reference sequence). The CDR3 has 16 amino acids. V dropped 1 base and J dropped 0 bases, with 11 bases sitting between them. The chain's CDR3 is CASSLSQDISYNEQFF. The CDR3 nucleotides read TGTGCCAGCAGCTTGTCTCAGGATATCTCCTACAATGAGCAGTTCTTC.

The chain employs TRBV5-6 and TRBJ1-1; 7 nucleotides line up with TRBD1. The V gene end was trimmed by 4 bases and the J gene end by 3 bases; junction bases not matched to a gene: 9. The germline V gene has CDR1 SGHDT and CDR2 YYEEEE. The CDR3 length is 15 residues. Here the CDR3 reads CASSTRGYEDTEAFF. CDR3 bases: TGTGCCAGCAGCACCAGGGGGTACGAGGACACTGAAGCTTTCTTT.

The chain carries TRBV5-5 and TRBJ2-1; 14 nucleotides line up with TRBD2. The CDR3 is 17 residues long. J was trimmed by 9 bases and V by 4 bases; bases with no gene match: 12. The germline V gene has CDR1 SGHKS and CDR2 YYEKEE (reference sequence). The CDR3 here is CASSPTSGRAPLGEQFF. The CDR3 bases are TGTGCCAGCAGCCCGACTAGCGGGAGGGCCCCTCTAGGTGAGCAGTTCTTC.

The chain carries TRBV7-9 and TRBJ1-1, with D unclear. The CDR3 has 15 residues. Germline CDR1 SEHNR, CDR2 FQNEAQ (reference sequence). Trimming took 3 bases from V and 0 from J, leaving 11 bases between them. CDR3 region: CASSLMRELNTEAFF. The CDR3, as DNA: TGTGCCAGCAGCTTGATGCGTGAGTTGAACACTGAAGCTTTCTTT.

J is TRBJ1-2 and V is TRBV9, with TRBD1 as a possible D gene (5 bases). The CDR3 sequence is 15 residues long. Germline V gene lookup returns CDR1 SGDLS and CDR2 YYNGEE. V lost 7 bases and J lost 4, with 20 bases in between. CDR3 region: CASGGTGDHGYGYTF. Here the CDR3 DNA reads TGTGCCAGCGGGGGGACCGGGGACCACGGCTATGGCTACACCTTC.

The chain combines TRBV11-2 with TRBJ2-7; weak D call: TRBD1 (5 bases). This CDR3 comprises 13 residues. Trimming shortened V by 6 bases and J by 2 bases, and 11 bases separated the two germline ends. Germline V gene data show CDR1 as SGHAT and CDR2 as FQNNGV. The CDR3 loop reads CASRYAGTYEQYF. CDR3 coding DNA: TGTGCCAGCAGGTACGCAGGGACCTACGAGCAGTACTTC.